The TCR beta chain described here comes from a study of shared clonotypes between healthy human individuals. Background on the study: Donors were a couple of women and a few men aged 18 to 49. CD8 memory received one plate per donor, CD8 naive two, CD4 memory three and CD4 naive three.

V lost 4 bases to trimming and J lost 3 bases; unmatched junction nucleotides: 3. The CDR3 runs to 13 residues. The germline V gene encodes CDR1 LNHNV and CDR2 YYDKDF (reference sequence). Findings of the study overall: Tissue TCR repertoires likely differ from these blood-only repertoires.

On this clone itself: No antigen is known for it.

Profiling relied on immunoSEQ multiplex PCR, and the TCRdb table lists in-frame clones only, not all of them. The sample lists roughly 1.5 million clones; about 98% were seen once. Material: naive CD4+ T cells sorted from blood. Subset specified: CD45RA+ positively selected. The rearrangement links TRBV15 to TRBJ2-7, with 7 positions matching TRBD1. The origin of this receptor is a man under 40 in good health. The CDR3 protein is CATSKGTDYEQYF. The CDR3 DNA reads TGTGCCACCAGCAAAGGGACAGACTACGAGCAGTACTTC.